This TCR beta chain was recorded in a study of cytomegalovirus exposure and HLA in healthy donors. Produced via immunoSEQ multiplex PCR; TCRdb's table is partial and in-frame only. The sample lists roughly 98,000 clones; roughly 85% were seen once. Germline V lookup: CDR1 SNHLY, CDR2 FYNNEI. This CDR3 comprises 15 residues. V was clipped by 8 bases and J by 6 bases, with 20 bases between them. The TCR originated in a woman between 25 and 40 years old in good health and CMV-seronegative. Sample: PBMCs. The genes are TRBV2 and TRBJ1-5; tentative D call: TRBD1 (6 bases). The CDR3 nucleotides read TGTGCCAGCGAGACCGGAGGGGGGGTGGGTCAGCCCCAGCATTTT. Its protein product is CASETGGGVGQPQHF.